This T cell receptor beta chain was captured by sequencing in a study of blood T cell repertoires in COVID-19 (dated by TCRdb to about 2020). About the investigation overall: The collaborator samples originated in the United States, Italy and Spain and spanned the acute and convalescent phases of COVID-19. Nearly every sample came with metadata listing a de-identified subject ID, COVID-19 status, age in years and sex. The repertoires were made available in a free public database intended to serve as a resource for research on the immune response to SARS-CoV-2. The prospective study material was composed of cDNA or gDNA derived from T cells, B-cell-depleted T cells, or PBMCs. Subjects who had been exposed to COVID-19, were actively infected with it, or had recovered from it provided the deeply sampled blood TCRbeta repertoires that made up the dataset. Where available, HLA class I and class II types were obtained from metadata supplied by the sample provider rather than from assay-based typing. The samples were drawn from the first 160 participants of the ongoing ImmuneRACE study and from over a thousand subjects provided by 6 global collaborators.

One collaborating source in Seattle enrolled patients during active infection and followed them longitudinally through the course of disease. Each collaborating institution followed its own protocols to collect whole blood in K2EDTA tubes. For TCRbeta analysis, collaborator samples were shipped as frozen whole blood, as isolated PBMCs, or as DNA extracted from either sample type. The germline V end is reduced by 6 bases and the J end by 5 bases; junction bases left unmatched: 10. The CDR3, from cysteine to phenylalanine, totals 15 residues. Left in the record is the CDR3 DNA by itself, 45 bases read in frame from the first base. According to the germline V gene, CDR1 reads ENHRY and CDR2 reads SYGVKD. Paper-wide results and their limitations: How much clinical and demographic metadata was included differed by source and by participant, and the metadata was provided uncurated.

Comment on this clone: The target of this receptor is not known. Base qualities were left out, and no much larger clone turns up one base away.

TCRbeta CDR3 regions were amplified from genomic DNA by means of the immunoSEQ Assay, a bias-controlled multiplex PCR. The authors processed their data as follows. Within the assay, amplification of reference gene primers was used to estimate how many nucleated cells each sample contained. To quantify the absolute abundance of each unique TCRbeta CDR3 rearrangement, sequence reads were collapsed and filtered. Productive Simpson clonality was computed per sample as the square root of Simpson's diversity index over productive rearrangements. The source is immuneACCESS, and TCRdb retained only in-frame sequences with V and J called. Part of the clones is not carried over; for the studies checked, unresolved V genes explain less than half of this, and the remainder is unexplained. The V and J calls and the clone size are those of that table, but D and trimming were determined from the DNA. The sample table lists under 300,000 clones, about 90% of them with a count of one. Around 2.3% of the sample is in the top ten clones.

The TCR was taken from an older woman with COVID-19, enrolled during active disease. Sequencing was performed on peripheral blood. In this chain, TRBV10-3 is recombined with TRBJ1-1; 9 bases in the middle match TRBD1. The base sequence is TGTGCCATCAGAGAGCCGGGACAGGGTTTTACTGAAGCTTTCTTT. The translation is CAIREPGQGFTEAFF.